This T cell receptor (beta chain) was documented in a study of T cell repertoires in cytomegalovirus infection. General observations from the study: Clonotypes of TCR beta that were HLA-C-restricted and CMV-specific dominated the ex vivo response.

TCRdb reprocessed the reads with MiXCR, giving one entry per CDR3 protein. This repertoire shows fewer than 900,000 distinct CDR3 sequences, approximately 32% found once; its top ten account for 13%. A remark on this clonotype: The antigen is undetermined.

This receptor was identified in a human donor in good health (CMV status not recorded). Some clones in this sample may be carry-over from other donors' samples. The sequencing here drew on cultured CD8+ T cells from PBMCs, taken from culture after CMV antigen stimulation.

CDR3 region: CATSRDRGGGYNEQFF. The CDR3 DNA reads TGTGCCACCAGCAGAGATCGGGGGGGAGGCTACAATGAGCAGTTCTTC. This chain links TRBV15 with TRBJ2-1; TRBD2 agrees at 8 bases. Germline lookup yields CDR1 LNHNV and CDR2 YYDKDF (reference sequence). CDR3 length: 16 amino acids. The ends lost 0 bases at V and 3 bases at J; junction bases unmatched: 4.